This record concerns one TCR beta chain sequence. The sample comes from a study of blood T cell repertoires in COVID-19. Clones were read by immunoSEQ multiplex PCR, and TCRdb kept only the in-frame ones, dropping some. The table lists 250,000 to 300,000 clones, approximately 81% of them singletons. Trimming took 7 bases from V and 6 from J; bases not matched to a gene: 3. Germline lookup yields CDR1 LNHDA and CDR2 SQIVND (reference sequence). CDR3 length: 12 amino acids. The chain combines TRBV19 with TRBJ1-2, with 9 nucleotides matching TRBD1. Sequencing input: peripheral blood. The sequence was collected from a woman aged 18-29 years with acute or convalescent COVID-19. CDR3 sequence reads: CASTTGGDGYTF. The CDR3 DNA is TGTGCCAGTACTACAGGGGGCGATGGCTACACCTTC.